Below are 19 T cell receptor beta chains sequenced from a single sample in a study of T cells after yellow fever vaccination. TCRdb redid the calling of the 5' RACE reads with MiXCR, one entry per CDR3 protein. The table lists about 230,000 distinct CDR3 sequences, roughly 6.3% of them singletons. The sample consisted of CD4+ T cells sorted from PBMCs, taken on the day of the yellow fever booster vaccination. The source of these receptors is a man under 40 who received the YFV17D yellow fever vaccine.

This chain uses TRBV7-2 with TRBJ1-5, with D tentatively TRBD1 (6 bases). V was trimmed by 2 bases and J by 3 bases, leaving 8 bases between them. Germline values: CDR1 SGHTA, CDR2 FQGNSA. This CDR3 is built from 14 residues. For the CDR3, the DNA is TGTGCCAGCAGCTTACAGGGGTCCAATCAGCCCCAGCATTTT. Protein product: CASSLQGSNQPQHF.

About this clonotype: A junction end diverges from the germline sequence, so it may reflect a read error. The rearrangement joins TRBV7-2 to TRBJ2-5; 7 bases agree with TRBD2. This CDR3 is 13 amino acids long. Germline V gene lookup returns CDR1 SGHTA and CDR2 FQGNSA. CDR3 nucleotide sequence: TGTGCCAGCAGCATAGCGGGTCAAGAGACCCAGTACTTC. Its protein product is CASSIAGQETQYF. The full variable domain, in which reference TRBV7-2 and TRBJ2-5 provide the parts outside the CDR3, is GAGVSQSPSNKVTEKGKDVELRCDPISGHTALYWYRQSLGQGLEFLIYFQGNSAPDKSGLPSDRFSAERTGGSVSTLTIQRTQQEDSAVYLCASSIAGQETQYFGPGTRLLVL.

This clonotype was found a few times. The chain recombines TRBV27 with TRBJ2-3, with 13 bases that match TRBD2. The CDR3 sequence is 17 residues long. Trimming cost V 5 bases and J 4 bases; bases outside gene matches: 9. Germline CDR1 reads MNHEY; CDR2 reads SMNVEV (reference sequence). The CDR3 nucleotides are TGTGCCAGCAGTGCCAGGACTAGCGGGAGAACCTCAGATACGCAGTATTTT. Translation gives CASSARTSGRTSDTQYF.

The table lists this clonotype with many counts. J is TRBJ2-7 and V is TRBV6-5; no definite D call. Germline V gives CDR1 MNHEY, CDR2 SVGAGI. The CDR3 runs 13 residues. The V end was cut by 0 bases, the J end by 9 bases, with 12 bases between. Here the CDR3 reads CASSYSIGMGQYF. The CDR3, as DNA: TGTGCCAGCAGTTACTCGATAGGGATGGGGCAGTACTTC.

This clonotype was counted ten times or more. The chain employs TRBV7-3 and TRBJ2-7; 8 nucleotides line up with TRBD1. The CDR3 sequence is 17 residues long. The V gene's germline CDR1 is SGHTA and CDR2 FQGTGA. Trimming removed 0 bases from V and 1 base from J; junction bases left unmatched: 8. CDR3 residues: CASSLTGPRQGSYEQYF. CDR3 in DNA: TGTGCCAGCAGCTTAACCGGGCCGAGACAGGGGTCCTACGAGCAGTACTTC.

This clonotype was observed many times. This chain uses TRBV7-2 with TRBJ1-6; a possible D gene is TRBD1 (5 bases). This CDR3 region has 15 residues. Germline lookup yields CDR1 SGHTA and CDR2 FQGNSA. V shed 5 bases and J shed 10 bases, with 18 bases lying between them. The CDR3 here is CASSAGTYLGSPLHF. The CDR3 DNA sequence: TGTGCCAGCAGCGCTGGGACCTACTTAGGGTCACCCCTCCACTTT.

This clonotype showed up just a few times. V gene TRBV5-4 combines with J gene TRBJ2-3, with 8 bases fitting TRBD2. The CDR3 has 19 residues. CDR1 and CDR2 from the germline V gene are SGHNT and YYREEE (reference sequence). Trimming at V came to 2 bases and at J to 7 bases, leaving 21 bases not matched to a gene. CDR3: CASSLEGELAGWALNTQYF. The CDR3 bases are TGTGCCAGCAGCTTAGAGGGGGAATTAGCGGGATGGGCCCTGAATACGCAGTATTTT.

This clonotype has more than one count but fewer than ten. The chain is built from TRBV7-9 and TRBJ2-1; D is uncertain. This CDR3 has 15 amino acids. The ends were cut back, 1 base at V and 0 bases at J, with 7 bases in the middle. CDR1 is SEHNR and CDR2 is FQNEAQ in the germline V gene (reference sequence). The CDR3 is CASSLVRASYNEQFF. In DNA, the CDR3 is TGTGCCAGCAGCTTAGTAAGGGCCTCCTACAATGAGCAGTTCTTC.

The chain is built from TRBV5-1 and TRBJ2-1, with 10 bases identical to TRBD2. V trimming: 2 bases; J trimming: 2 bases; junction bases outside the gene matches: 7. The CDR3 runs 17 residues. Germline V gives CDR1 SGHRS, CDR2 YFSETQ. CDR3 sequence reads: CASSFRASGSTYNEQFF. The CDR3 nucleotides are TGCGCCAGCAGCTTCCGGGCTAGCGGGAGTACCTACAATGAGCAGTTCTTC.

The genes are TRBV7-2 and TRBJ2-5, with D possibly matching TRBD2 (5 bases). Germline V gene data show CDR1 as SGHTA and CDR2 as FQGNSA. This CDR3 spans 14 amino acids. V was shortened by 6 bases and J by 7 bases, with 18 bases between the two germline ends. The CDR3 DNA reads as TGTGCCAGCAGTAATCCGGGATCTCGGCCGACCCAGTACTTC. Translated: CASSNPGSRPTQYF. The full variable domain, its missing parts supplied by reference TRBV7-2 and TRBJ2-5, is GAGVSQSPSNKVTEKGKDVELRCDPISGHTALYWYRQSLGQGLEFLIYFQGNSAPDKSGLPSDRFSAERTGGSVSTLTIQRTQQEDSAVYLCASSNPGSRPTQYFGPGTRLLVL.

This clonotype was detected a few times. The CDR3 DNA follows: TGTGCCAGCAGCACCACAGGGGTTCCCAATCAGCCCCAGCATTTT. It is translated as CASSTTGVPNQPQHF. This rearrangement joins TRBV28 to TRBJ1-5, with 7 bases lining up with TRBD1. V was clipped by 6 bases and J by 3 bases; unmatched bases: 8. The CDR3 is made up of 15 amino acids. CDR1 and CDR2 (germline): MDHEN, SYDVKM.

The chain links TRBV20-1 to TRBJ2-2; the D gene is possibly TRBD2 (6 bases). The CDR3 is 15 amino acids. Per the germline V gene, CDR1 is DFQATT and CDR2 is SNEGSKA (reference sequence). The ends were cut back, 6 bases at V and 6 bases at J, with 20 bases in the middle. In nucleotides, the CDR3 is TGCAGTGCCCATACGACTAGGCCCTTGGCCGGGGAGCTGTTTTTT. Protein: CSAHTTRPLAGELFF.

This clonotype was seen repeatedly, ten times or more. The chain employs TRBV20-1 and TRBJ2-3; 11 bases are a match to TRBD2. This CDR3 spans 14 amino acids. Losses at the gene ends were 1 base for V and 5 bases for J; bases not matched to a gene: 2. Germline V gives CDR1 DFQATT, CDR2 SNEGSKA (reference sequence). The CDR3 sequence: CSARGLAGQDTQYF. In nucleotides, the CDR3 is TGCAGTGCTAGAGGACTAGCGGGACAAGATACGCAGTATTTT.

A word on this clonotype: Just one base apart from a much larger clone, this may be a read error. The V call is TRBV5-1, the J call TRBJ2-1, with 10 bases aligning to TRBD2. This CDR3 has 15 amino acids. Germline V lookup: CDR1 SGHRS, CDR2 YFSETQ. The CDR3 is CASSPLAGVYNQQFF. As DNA, the CDR3 is TGCGCCAGCAGCCCGCTAGCGGGAGTGTACAATCAGCAGTTCTTC.

The V call is TRBV7-6, the J call TRBJ2-2; 7 nucleotides match TRBD2. This CDR3 region has 17 residues. Germline assignment: CDR1 SGHVS and CDR2 FNYEAQ. The V segment lost 6 bases and the J segment 5 bases; nucleotides outside the gene matches: 15. CDR3 region: CASRMPGREKGTGELFF. The CDR3 DNA reads TGTGCCAGCAGGATGCCGGGGCGGGAGAAGGGGACCGGGGAGCTGTTTTTT.

At least ten counts were recorded for this clonotype. The J gene is TRBJ2-1, the V gene TRBV7-3, with TRBD2 matching 11 bases. Trimming took 5 bases from V and 4 from J; bases not matched to a gene: 4. CDR3 size: 15 residues. Germline V gene data show CDR1 as SGHTA and CDR2 as FQGTGA. CDR3 in amino acids: CASSLSGGGYNEQFF. CDR3 DNA: TGTGCCAGCAGCCTTAGCGGGGGGGGTTACAATGAGCAGTTCTTC.

The table lists this clonotype with a few counts. The CDR3 spells CASSQNSAFRTDTQYF. As DNA, the CDR3 is TGCGCCAGCAGCCAGAATAGCGCGTTTCGCACAGATACGCAGTATTTT. The rearrangement uses TRBV4-3 and TRBJ2-3; tentative D call: TRBD2 (5 bases). From germline, CDR1 is LGHNA and CDR2 YSLEER. V lost 3 bases and J 1 base, leaving 14 bases between the germline ends. This CDR3 has 16 amino acids.

At least ten counts were recorded for this clonotype. J is TRBJ2-5 and V is TRBV20-1, with TRBD2 identical over 7 bases. V was pared by 4 bases and J by 0 bases, with 11 bases of the junction left unmatched. From germline, CDR1 is DFQATT and CDR2 SNEGSKA (reference sequence). This CDR3 has 16 amino acids. CDR3 region: CSAIGSRERDQETQYF. The CDR3 DNA reads as TGCAGTGCTATAGGATCGCGGGAGAGGGACCAAGAGACCCAGTACTTC.

This clonotype was observed a few times. V gene TRBV12-3 or TRBV12-4 combines with J gene TRBJ1-1; D unclear. The V end lost 3 bases, the J end lost 1 base, and 9 bases lay between the germline ends. This CDR3 contains 14 residues. The DNA for the CDR3 is TGTGCCAGCAGTTTCACGGTAAGGAACACTGAAGCTTTCTTT. Translating it yields CASSFTVRNTEAFF.